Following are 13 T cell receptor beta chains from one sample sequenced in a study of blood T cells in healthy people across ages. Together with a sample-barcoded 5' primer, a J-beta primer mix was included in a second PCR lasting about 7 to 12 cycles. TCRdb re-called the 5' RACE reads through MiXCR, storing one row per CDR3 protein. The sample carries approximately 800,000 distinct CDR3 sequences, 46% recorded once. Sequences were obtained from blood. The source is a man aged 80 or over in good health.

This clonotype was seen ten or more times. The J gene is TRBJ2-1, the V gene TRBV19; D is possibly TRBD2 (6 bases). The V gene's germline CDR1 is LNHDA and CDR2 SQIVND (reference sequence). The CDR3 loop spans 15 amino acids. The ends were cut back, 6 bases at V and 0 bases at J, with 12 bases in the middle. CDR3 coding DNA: TGTGCCAGTAGGCTTTCTAGCGTCTCCTACAATGAGCAGTTCTTC. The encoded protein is CASRLSSVSYNEQFF. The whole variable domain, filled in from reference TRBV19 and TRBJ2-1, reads DGGITQSPKYLFRKEGQNVTLSCEQNLNHDAMYWYRQDPGQGLRLIYYSQIVNDFQKGDIAEGYSVSREKKESFPLTVTSAQKNPTAFYLCASRLSSVSYNEQFFGPGTRLTVL.

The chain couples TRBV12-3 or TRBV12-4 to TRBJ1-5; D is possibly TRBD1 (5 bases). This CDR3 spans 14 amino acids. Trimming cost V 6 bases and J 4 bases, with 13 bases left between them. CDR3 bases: TGTGCCAGCAGCTTACAGGCACTTAATCAGCCCCAGCATTTT. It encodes CASSLQALNQPQHF.

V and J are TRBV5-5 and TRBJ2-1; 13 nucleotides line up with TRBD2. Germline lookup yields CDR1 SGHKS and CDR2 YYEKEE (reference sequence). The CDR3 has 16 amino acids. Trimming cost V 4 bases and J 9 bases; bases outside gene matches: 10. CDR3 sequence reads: CASSRGGLAGVTEQFF. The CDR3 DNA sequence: TGTGCCAGCAGCAGGGGTGGACTAGCGGGAGTCACTGAGCAGTTCTTC.

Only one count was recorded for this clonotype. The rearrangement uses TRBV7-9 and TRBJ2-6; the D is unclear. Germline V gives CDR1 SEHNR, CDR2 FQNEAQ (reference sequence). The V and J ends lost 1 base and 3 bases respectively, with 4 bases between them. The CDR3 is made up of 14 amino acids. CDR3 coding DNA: TGTGCCAGCAGCTTAGTTCGTGGGGCCAACGTCCTGACTTTC. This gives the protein CASSLVRGANVLTF.

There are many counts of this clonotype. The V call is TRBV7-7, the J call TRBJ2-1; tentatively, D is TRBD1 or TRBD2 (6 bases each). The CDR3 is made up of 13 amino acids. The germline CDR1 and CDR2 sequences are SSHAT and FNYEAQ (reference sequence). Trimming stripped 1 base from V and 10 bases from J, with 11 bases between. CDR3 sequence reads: CASSLGGAGEQFF. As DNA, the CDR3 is TGTGCCAGCAGCTTAGGGGGGGCTGGAGAGCAGTTCTTC.

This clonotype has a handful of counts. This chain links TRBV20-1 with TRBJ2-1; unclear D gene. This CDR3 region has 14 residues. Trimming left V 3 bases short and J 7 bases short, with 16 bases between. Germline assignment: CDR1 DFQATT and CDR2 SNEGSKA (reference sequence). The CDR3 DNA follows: TGCAGTGCTAGCGCCGCTAGGATAAGGAATGAGCAGTTCTTC. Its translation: CSASAARIRNEQFF.

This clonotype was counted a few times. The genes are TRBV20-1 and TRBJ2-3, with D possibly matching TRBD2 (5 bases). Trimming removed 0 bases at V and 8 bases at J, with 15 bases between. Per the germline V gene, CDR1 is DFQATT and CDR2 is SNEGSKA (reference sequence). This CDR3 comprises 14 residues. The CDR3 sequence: CSAREGDWASTQYF. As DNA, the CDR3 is TGCAGTGCTAGAGAGGGAGATTGGGCCTCTACGCAGTATTTT.

The CDR3 sequence is CASSYRDSAYNEQYF. Here the CDR3 DNA reads TGTGCCAGCAGCTACCGGGACAGTGCCTACAATGAGCAGTACTTC. The V and J genes are TRBV12-3 or TRBV12-4 and TRBJ2-1, with 7 bases aligning to TRBD1. The J call is in doubt because the DNA end fits TRBJ2-7 better. This CDR3 is built from 15 residues.

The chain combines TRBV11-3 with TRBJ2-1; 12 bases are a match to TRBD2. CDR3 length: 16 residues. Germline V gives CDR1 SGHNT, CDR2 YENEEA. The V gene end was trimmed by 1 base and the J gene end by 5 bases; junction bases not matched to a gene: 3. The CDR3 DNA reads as TGTGCCAGCAGCTTAGGGTCTAGCGGGAGGGACAATGAGCAGTTCTTC. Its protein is CASSLGSSGRDNEQFF.

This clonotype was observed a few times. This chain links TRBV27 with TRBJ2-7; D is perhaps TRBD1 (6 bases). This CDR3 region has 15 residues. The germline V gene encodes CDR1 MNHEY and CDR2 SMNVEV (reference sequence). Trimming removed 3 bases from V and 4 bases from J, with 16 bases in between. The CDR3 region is CASSFARDIQYEQYF. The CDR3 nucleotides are TGTGCCAGCAGTTTCGCAAGGGACATACAGTACGAGCAGTACTTC.

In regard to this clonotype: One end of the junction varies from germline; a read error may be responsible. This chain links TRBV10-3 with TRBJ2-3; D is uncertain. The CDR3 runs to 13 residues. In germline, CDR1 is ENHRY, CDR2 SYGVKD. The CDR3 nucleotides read TGTGCCGTCAGCGACCTAGTGGGTGATACGCAGTATTTT. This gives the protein CAVSDLVGDTQYF.

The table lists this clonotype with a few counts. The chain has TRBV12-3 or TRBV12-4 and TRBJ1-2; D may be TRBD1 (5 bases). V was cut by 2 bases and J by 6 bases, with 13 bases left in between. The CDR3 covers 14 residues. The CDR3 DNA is TGTGCCAGCAGTTTAAATACCCAGGGCAATGGCTACACCTTC. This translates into CASSLNTQGNGYTF.

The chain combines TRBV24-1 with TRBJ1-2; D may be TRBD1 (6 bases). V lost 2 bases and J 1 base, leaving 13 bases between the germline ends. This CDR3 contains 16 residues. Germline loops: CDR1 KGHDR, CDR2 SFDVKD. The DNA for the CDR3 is TGTGCCACCAGTGATTCTGGGGGGCGCGTTAACTATGGCTACACCTTC. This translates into CATSDSGGRVNYGYTF.